Below, one T cell receptor beta chain is given with its context. Its antigen is not identified. This entry is derived from a study of CD8+CD57+ T cells in acquired aplastic anemia. Study summary: Sorting CD4+ and CD8+ cells gave DNA averaging approximately 3 ug. CD4+ reads averaged roughly 10 million in healthy donors.

The use of genomic DNA as template underpinned the TCR beta VDJ and CDR3 profiling. TCRdb re-analysed the reads in MiXCR, keeping a single row per CDR3 protein. This sample has 65,000 or so distinct CDR3 sequences; roughly 58% occur once, and the top ten carry roughly 2.5%. Study outcomes and limitations: Roughly 30 sequences, all CD8+ CDR3, were shared between patients and controls. Patients and controls were not found to differ significantly in CD8+ Simpson's diversity.

CDR3 size: 16 residues. Germline-derived CDR1 and CDR2 are KGHDR and SFDVKD. Losses at the gene ends were 0 bases for V and 4 bases for J; bases not matched to a gene: 5. The gene calls are TRBV24-1 and TRBJ2-1; TRBD2 agrees at 7 bases. The TCR sequence derives from a human donor in good health, serving as a control. The sample comprised sorted CD4+, CD8+, or CD8+CD57+ T cells (not recorded which) from PBMCs. The CDR3 nucleotides are TGTGCCACCAGTGATTTGAGGGCTAGCGGTTACAATGAGCAGTTCTTC. The encoded protein is CATSDLRASGYNEQFF.